The 15 T cell receptor beta chains presented below share a single source sample, sequenced in a study of T cell changes during pregnancy in multiple sclerosis. Method: immunoSEQ multiplex PCR; TCRdb's copy keeps in-frame clones and lacks some. Of tens of thousands of clones listed, 80% to 95% are singletons. The source was peripheral blood, collected after pregnancy. These receptors came from a female donor with multiple sclerosis, enrolled in a pregnancy study.

The chain is built from TRBV15 and TRBJ2-5; D not certain. The germline gives CDR1 LNHNV, CDR2 YYDKDF (reference sequence). This CDR3 comprises 16 residues. V dropped 1 base and J dropped 1 base, with 13 bases sitting between them. The chain's CDR3 is CATSRGGSAIQETQYF. CDR3 nucleotide sequence: TGTGCCACCAGCAGAGGAGGAAGCGCCATCCAAGAGACCCAGTACTTC.

The gene calls are TRBV7-2 and TRBJ1-5; D is perhaps TRBD1 (5 bases). In germline, CDR1 is SGHTA, CDR2 FQGNSA. V lost 1 base to trimming and J lost 4 bases, with 11 bases between them. This CDR3 comprises 15 residues. CDR3 bases: TGTGCCAGCAGCTTAGGCCCGGGGGAAAATCAGCCCCAGCATTTT. Residues: CASSLGPGENQPQHF.

Turning to this clone: This sample includes further DNA sequences coding for the same CDR3. This chain joins TRBV25-1 and TRBJ2-7, with 9 bases aligning to TRBD1. The germline CDR1 and CDR2 sequences are MGHDK and SYGVNS. The V gene end was trimmed by 3 bases and the J gene end by 1 base; junction bases not matched to a gene: 4. This CDR3 has 15 amino acids. CDR3 sequence: CASSDQTGGSYEQYF. The CDR3 bases are TGTGCCAGCAGTGATCAGACAGGGGGGTCCTACGAGCAGTACTTC.

The V and J genes are TRBV9 and TRBJ2-3; 7 bases agree with TRBD2. This CDR3 comprises 15 residues. V was pared by 1 base and J by 2 bases, with 4 bases of the junction left unmatched. Looked up from germline, CDR1 is SGDLS and CDR2 is YYNGEE. The chain's CDR3 is CASSVSGAATDTQYF. The CDR3 DNA reads as TGTGCCAGCAGCGTAAGCGGGGCCGCCACAGATACGCAGTATTTT.

V gene TRBV9 combines with J gene TRBJ2-2, with 12 bases aligning to TRBD2. Losses at the gene ends were 2 bases for V and 3 bases for J; bases not matched to a gene: 8. Germline V gene sequence: CDR1 SGDLS, CDR2 YYNGEE. The CDR3 length is 18 residues. The CDR3 here is CASSVSTSGGLYTGELFF. The CDR3 bases are TGTGCCAGCAGCGTTAGTACTAGCGGGGGGTTGTACACCGGGGAGCTGTTTTTT.

This chain connects TRBV4-2 to TRBJ1-1; possible D gene TRBD1, 5 bases. V was cut by 1 base and J by 5 bases, with 20 bases left in between. Looked up from germline, CDR1 is LGHNA and CDR2 is YNFKEQ. This CDR3 has 17 residues. The CDR3 DNA reads TGTGCCAGCAGCCAAGTTACGGCAGCTGGTGGGGGGACTGAAGCTTTCTTT. Amino acids: CASSQVTAAGGGTEAFF.

The CDR3 region has the DNA TGTGCCAGCAGCTTGGTGGCTAGCGGGGGGGCAACAGATACGCAGTATTTT. Translated: CASSLVASGGATDTQYF. The rearrangement uses TRBV7-3 and TRBJ2-3; 12 positions match TRBD2. J gave up 3 bases and V 3 bases, and 7 bases lay outside the gene matches. The CDR3 loop spans 17 amino acids. CDR1 SGHTA and CDR2 FQGTGA come from the germline V gene.

This clone was counted once. The CDR3, as DNA: TGTGCCAGCACCCCTGGGGCCACCTACAATGAGCAGTTCTTC. Amino acids: CASTPGATYNEQFF. V usage is TRBV7-8 and J usage is TRBJ2-1, with D possibly being TRBD1 (5 bases). This CDR3 has 14 residues. Germline-derived CDR1 and CDR2 are SGHVS and FQNEAQ. V lost 7 bases and J lost 2, with 12 bases in between.

The chain has TRBV6-5 and TRBJ2-7; the D is unclear. V was cut by 6 bases and J by 3 bases, with 15 bases left in between. The CDR3 is 14 amino acids. CDR1 and CDR2 (germline): MNHEY, SVGAGI. CDR3 in amino acids: CASRSTVANYEQYF. The DNA for the CDR3 is TGTGCCAGCAGGAGCACGGTCGCCAACTACGAGCAGTACTTC.

The rearrangement uses TRBV5-6 and TRBJ2-7; no definite D call. V gave up 3 bases and J gave up 2 bases, with 12 bases separating them. The CDR3 covers 14 residues. From germline, CDR1 is SGHDT and CDR2 YYEEEE. The chain's CDR3 is CASSSFGEPYEQYF. In DNA form, the CDR3 reads TGTGCCAGCAGCTCTTTCGGTGAGCCCTACGAGCAGTACTTC.

The V and J genes are TRBV5-1 and TRBJ2-5, with TRBD2 identical over 7 bases. J was trimmed by 1 base and V by 4 bases; bases with no gene match: 10. Germline assignment: CDR1 SGHRS and CDR2 YFSETQ. This CDR3 is 16 amino acids long. The DNA for the CDR3 is TGCGCCAGCAGCGGGAGGTATAGCGGGCCCCAAGAGACCCAGTACTTC. Translation gives CASSGRYSGPQETQYF.

The CDR3 here is CASSQPDRVSTIYF. CDR3 nucleotide sequence: TGCGCCAGCAGCCAACCCGACAGGGTGTCGACCATATATTTT. The rearrangement links TRBV4-3 to TRBJ1-3, with 7 bases aligning to TRBD1. Germline V gene sequence: CDR1 LGHNA, CDR2 YSLEER. There are 14 residues in the CDR3. J lost 10 bases, V lost 2 bases, and 8 bases had no gene match.

The V and J genes are TRBV7-2 and TRBJ2-7; 8 bases align to TRBD1. The CDR3 totals 15 residues. Per germline, CDR1 SGHTA and CDR2 FQGNSA. The V segment lost 2 bases and the J segment 2 bases; nucleotides outside the gene matches: 5. The CDR3 loop is CASSLTGQAPYEQYF. The DNA for the CDR3 is TGTGCCAGCAGCTTAACGGGACAGGCCCCCTACGAGCAGTACTTC.

The chain joins TRBV5-1 to TRBJ1-2, with 7 bases lining up with TRBD1. The germline V gene encodes CDR1 SGHRS and CDR2 YFSETQ. The trim removed 3 bases at V and 0 bases at J, leaving 2 bases unmatched. The CDR3 is made up of 14 amino acids. The CDR3 nucleotides are TGCGCCAGCAGCTGGGGACAGTCTAACTATGGCTACACCTTC. As protein: CASSWGQSNYGYTF. Full variable domain (rest looked up from reference TRBV5-1 and TRBJ1-2): KAGVTQTPRYLIKTRGQQVTLSCSPISGHRSVSWYQQTPGQGLQFLFEYFSETQRNKGNFPGRFSGRQFSNSRSEMNVSTLELGDSALYLCASSWGQSNYGYTFGSGTRLTVV.

Remarks on this clone: The junction departs from the called germline gene at one end, perhaps through a read error. The chain couples TRBV6-1 to TRBJ1-2; D gene uncertain. The CDR3 extends over 12 amino acids. CDR1 and CDR2 (germline): MNHNS, SASEGT. CDR3 in amino acids: CAGSPNSYGYTF. CDR3 coding DNA: TGTGCCGGCAGTCCAAACTCCTATGGCTACACCTTC.